This TCR beta chain came from a study of shared clonotypes between healthy human individuals. Assay used: immunoSEQ multiplex PCR; TCRdb lists only in-frame clones, some missing. The top ten clones hold roughly 0.56% of a sample with approximately 1.1 million clones, 75% to 80% of them seen once. The source of this sequence is a man in his late teens or twenties in good health. Some clones in this sample may be carry-over from other donors' samples. Sequenced: memory CD4+ T cells from PBMCs. As for subset: CD45RA-negative fraction.

The CDR3 DNA reads as TGTGCCAGCAGCTCACACGGCGGGAGGGTTGGGGATACGCAGTATTTT. The encoded protein is CASSSHGGRVGDTQYF. The chain is built from TRBV7-9 and TRBJ2-3; 9 nucleotides agree with TRBD2. V was pared by 4 bases and J by 6 bases, with 11 bases of the junction left unmatched. The CDR3 totals 16 residues. CDR1 and CDR2 (germline): SEHNR, FQNEAQ (reference sequence).